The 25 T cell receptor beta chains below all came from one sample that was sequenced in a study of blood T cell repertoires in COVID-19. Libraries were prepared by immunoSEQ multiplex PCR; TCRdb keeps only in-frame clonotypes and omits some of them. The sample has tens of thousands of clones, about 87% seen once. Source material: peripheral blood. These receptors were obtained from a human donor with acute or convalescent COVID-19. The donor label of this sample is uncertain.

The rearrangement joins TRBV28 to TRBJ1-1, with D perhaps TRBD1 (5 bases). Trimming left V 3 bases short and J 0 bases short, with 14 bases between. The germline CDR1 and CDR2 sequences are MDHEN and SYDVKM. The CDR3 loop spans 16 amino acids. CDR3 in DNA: TGTGCCAGCAGTTTGTCCCGACAGAACATGAACACTGAAGCTTTCTTT. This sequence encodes CASSLSRQNMNTEAFF.

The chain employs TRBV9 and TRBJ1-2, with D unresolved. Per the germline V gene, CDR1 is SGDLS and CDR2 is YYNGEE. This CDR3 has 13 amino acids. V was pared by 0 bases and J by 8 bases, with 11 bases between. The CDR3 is CASSVGAIGGYTF. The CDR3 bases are TGTGCCAGCAGCGTAGGGGCAATCGGAGGCTACACCTTC.

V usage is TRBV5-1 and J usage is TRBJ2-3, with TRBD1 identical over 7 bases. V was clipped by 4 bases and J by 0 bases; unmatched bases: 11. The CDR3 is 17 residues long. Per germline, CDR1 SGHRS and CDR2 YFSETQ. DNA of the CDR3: TGCGCCAGCAGCCCGACCCCGGACAGGATAAGCACAGATACGCAGTATTTT. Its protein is CASSPTPDRISTDTQYF.

CDR3 residues: CSAFILGTSANEQFF. The CDR3 DNA reads TGCAGCGCCTTCATCTTAGGGACTAGCGCCAATGAGCAGTTCTTC. The rearrangement joins TRBV29-1 to TRBJ2-1; 10 nucleotides line up with TRBD2. The CDR3 is made up of 15 amino acids. Trimming took 7 bases from V and 6 from J; bases not matched to a gene: 12. Germline V gene lookup returns CDR1 SQVTM and CDR2 ANQGSEA.

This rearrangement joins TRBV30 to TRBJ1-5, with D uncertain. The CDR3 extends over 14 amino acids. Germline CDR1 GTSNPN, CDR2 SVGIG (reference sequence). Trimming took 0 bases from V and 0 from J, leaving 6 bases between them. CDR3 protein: CAWSVLNSNQPQHF. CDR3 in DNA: TGTGCCTGGAGTGTACTCAATAGCAATCAGCCCCAGCATTTT.

The CDR3, as DNA: TGTGCCAGCAGCGGACAGCCAAGCAATCAGCCCCAGCATTTT. Translated, it gives CASSGQPSNQPQHF. The chain is built from TRBV11-2 and TRBJ1-5, with a weak D call TRBD1 (6 bases). This CDR3 is built from 14 residues. Germline V lookup: CDR1 SGHAT, CDR2 FQNNGV. Trimming stripped 5 bases from V and 1 base from J, with 9 bases between.

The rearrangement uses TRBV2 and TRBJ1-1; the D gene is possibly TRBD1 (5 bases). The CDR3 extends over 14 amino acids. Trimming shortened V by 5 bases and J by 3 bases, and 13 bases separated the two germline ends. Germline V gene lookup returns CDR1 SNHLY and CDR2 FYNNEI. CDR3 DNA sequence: TGTGCCAGCAGTTCCGAGGGGAGGTACACTGAAGCTTTCTTT. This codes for CASSSEGRYTEAFF. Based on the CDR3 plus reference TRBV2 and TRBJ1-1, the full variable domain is EPEVTQTPSHQVTQMGQEVILRCVPISNHLYFYWYRQILGQKVEFLVSFYNNEISEKSEIFDDQFSVERPDGSNFTLKIRSTKLEDSAMYFCASSSEGRYTEAFFGQGTRLTVV.

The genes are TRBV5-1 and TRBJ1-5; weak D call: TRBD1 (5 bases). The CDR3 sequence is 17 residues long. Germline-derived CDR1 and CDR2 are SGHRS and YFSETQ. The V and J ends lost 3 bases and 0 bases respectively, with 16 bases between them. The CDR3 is CASSSDPTDYSNQPQHF. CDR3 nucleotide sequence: TGCGCCAGCAGCTCTGACCCGACAGATTATAGCAATCAGCCCCAGCATTTT.

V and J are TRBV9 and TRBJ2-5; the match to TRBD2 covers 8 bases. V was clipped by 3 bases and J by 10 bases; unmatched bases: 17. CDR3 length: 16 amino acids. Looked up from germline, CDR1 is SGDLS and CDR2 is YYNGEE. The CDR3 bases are TGTGCCAGCAGCGCTGCTAGCGGGCCTACATTTGGCGACCAGTACTTC. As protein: CASSAASGPTFGDQYF. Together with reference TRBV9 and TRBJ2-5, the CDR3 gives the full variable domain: DSGVTQTPKHLITATGQRVTLRCSPRSGDLSVYWYQQSLDQGLQFLIQYYNGEERAKGNILERFSAQQFPDLHSELNLSSLELGDSALYFCASSAASGPTFGDQYFGPGTRLLVL.

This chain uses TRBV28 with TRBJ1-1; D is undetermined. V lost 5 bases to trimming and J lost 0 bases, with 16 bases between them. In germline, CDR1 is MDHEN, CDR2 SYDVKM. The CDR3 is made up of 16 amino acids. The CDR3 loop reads CASSPAGRAMNTEAFF. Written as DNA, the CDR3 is TGTGCCAGCAGTCCGGCGGGGAGGGCCATGAACACTGAAGCTTTCTTT. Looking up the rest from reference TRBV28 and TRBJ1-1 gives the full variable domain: DVKVTQSSRYLVKRTGEKVFLECVQDMDHENMFWYRQDPGLGLRLIYFSYDVKMKEKGDIPEGYSVSREKKERFSLILESASTNQTSMYLCASSPAGRAMNTEAFFGQGTRLTVV.

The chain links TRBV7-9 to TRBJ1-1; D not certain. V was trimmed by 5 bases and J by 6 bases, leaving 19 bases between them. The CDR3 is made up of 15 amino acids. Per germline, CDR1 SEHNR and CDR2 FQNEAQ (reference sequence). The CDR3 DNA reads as TGTGCCAGCAGCCCACTGGAGACGGGCGGGGCTGAAGCTTTCTTT. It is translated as CASSPLETGGAEAFF. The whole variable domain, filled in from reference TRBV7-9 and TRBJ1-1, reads DTGVSQNPRHKITKRGQNVTFRCDPISEHNRLYWYRQTLGQGPEFLTYFQNEAQLEKSRLLSDRFSAERPKGSFSTLEIQRTEQGDSAMYLCASSPLETGGAEAFFGQGTRLTVV.

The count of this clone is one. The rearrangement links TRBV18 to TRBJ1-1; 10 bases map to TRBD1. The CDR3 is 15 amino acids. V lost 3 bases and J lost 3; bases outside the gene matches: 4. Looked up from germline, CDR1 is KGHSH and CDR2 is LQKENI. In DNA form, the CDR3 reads TGTGCCAGCTCACCCCGGACAGGGGGGGACACTGAAGCTTTCTTT. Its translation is CASSPRTGGDTEAFF. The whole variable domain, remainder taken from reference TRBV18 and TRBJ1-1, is NAGVMQNPRHLVRRRGQEARLRCSPMKGHSHVYWYRQLPEEGLKFMVYLQKENIIDESGMPKERFSAEFPKEGPSILRIQQVVRGDSAAYFCASSPRTGGDTEAFFGQGTRLTVV.

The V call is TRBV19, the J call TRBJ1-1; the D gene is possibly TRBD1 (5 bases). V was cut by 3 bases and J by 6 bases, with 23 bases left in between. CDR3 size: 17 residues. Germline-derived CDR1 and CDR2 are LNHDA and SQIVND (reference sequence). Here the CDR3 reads CASSIPPGPGVMPEAFF. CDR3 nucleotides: TGTGCCAGTAGTATCCCCCCCGGTCCGGGGGTCATGCCTGAAGCTTTCTTT.

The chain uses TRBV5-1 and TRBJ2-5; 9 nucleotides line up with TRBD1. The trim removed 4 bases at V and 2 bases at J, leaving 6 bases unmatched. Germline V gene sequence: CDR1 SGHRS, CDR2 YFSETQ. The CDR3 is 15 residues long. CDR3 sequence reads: CASSLGQGFQETQYF. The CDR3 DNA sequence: TGCGCCAGCAGCCTCGGACAGGGGTTTCAAGAGACCCAGTACTTC.

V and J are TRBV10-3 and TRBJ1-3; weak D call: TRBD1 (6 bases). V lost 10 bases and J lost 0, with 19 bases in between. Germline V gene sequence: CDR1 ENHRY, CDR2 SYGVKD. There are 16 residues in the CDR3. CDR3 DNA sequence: TGTGCCACCACTCGGGGTGACAGGAGCTCTGGAAACACCATATATTTT. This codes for CATTRGDRSSGNTIYF.

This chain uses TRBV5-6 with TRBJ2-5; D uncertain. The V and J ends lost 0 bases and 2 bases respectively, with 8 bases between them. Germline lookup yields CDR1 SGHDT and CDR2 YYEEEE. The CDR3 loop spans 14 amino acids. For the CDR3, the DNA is TGTGCCAGCAGCTTGGCTCAGATACAAGAGACCCAGTACTTC. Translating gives CASSLAQIQETQYF.

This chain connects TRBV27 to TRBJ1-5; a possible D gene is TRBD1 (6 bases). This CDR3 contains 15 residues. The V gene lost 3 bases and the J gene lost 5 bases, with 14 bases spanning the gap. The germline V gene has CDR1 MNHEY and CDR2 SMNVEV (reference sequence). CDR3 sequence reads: CASSFGAKGDQPQHF. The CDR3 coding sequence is TGTGCCAGCAGTTTCGGGGCCAAGGGGGATCAGCCCCAGCATTTT.

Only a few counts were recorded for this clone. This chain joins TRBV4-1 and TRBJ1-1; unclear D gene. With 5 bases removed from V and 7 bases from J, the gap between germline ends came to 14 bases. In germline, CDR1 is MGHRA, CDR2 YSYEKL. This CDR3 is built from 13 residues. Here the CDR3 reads CASSGAPPVEAFF. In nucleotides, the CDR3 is TGCGCCAGCAGCGGAGCTCCCCCCGTTGAAGCTTTCTTT.

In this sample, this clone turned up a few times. This CDR3 reads CASTMAGSSGNTIYF. CDR3 sequence (DNA): TGTGCCAGCACCATGGCGGGTTCCTCTGGAAACACCATATATTTT. The gene calls are TRBV2 and TRBJ1-3; unclear D gene. Trimming removed 7 bases at V and 0 bases at J, with 13 bases between. The CDR3 contains 15 residues. Germline V CDR1 and CDR2: SNHLY, FYNNEI.

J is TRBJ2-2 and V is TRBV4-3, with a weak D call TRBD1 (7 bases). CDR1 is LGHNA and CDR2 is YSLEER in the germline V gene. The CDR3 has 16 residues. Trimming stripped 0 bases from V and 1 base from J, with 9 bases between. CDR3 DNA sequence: TGCGCCAGCAGCCAAGATCAGGGGGGGAACACCGGGGAGCTGTTTTTT. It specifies CASSQDQGGNTGELFF.

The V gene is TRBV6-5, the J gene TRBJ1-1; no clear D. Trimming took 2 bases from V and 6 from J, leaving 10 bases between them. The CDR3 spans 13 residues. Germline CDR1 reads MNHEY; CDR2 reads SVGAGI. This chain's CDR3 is CASSYGRHSEAFF. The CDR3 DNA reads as TGTGCCAGCAGTTACGGGAGACACTCTGAAGCTTTCTTT.

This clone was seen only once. The chain's CDR3 is CASSSGVNTEAFF. The CDR3 region has the DNA TGTGCCAGCAGCTCGGGGGTGAACACTGAAGCTTTCTTT. The rearrangement joins TRBV5-4 to TRBJ1-1; possible D gene TRBD1, 5 bases. V dropped 3 bases and J dropped 0 bases, with 6 bases sitting between them. The CDR3 has 13 residues. CDR1 and CDR2 from the germline V gene are SGHNT and YYREEE (reference sequence).

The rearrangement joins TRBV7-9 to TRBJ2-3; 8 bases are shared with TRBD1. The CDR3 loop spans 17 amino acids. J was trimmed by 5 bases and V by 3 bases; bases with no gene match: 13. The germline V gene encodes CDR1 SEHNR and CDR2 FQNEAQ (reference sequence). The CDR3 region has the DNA TGTGCCAGCAGCTTTACGTCAGGGGGCTCGGTAAGAGATACGCAGTATTTT. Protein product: CASSFTSGGSVRDTQYF.

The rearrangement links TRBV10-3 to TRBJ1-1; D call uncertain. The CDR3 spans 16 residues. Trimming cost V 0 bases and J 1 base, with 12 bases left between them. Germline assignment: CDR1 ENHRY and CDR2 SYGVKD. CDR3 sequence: CAISESPLRQNTEAFF. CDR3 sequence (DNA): TGTGCCATCAGTGAGTCCCCCCTTCGACAGAACACTGAAGCTTTCTTT.

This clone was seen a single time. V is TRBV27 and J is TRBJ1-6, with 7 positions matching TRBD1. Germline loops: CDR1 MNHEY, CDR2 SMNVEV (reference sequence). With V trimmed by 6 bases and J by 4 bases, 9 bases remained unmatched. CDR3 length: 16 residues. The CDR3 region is CASSLQGQGYNSPLHF. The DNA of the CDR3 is TGTGCCAGCAGCCTACAGGGGCAAGGGTATAATTCACCCCTCCACTTT.